This TCR beta chain comes out of a study of T cell responses to AZD1222 COVID-19 vaccine. In the study overall: Second-dose recipients at about 4 or about 12 weeks were treated as one pooled group. General observations from the study: Baseline seropositivity occurred in only a handful of AZD1222 recipients. Nearly half of the spike-specific TCRs reportedly recognize variant regions that carry no mutations. It should be noted that donors were predominantly white British and more often female, and clonal diversity was possibly underestimated.

A word on this clone: The target antigen is unknown.

Libraries were prepared by immunoSEQ multiplex PCR; TCRdb keeps only in-frame clonotypes and omits some of them. The sample includes 150,000 to 200,000 clones, around 88% of them seen just once. V was pared by 5 bases and J by 4 bases, with 10 bases of the junction left unmatched. CDR1 SGHTA and CDR2 FQGTGA come from the germline V gene. This CDR3 is built from 16 residues. This sequence originates from an adult in good health. Sequencing used peripheral blood, obtained on day 0 of AZD1222 vaccination. The chain couples TRBV7-3 to TRBJ1-2; TRBD1 aligns across 10 bases. The CDR3 here is CASSPDPTGGTYGYTF. The CDR3 DNA reads TGTGCCAGCAGCCCAGACCCGACAGGGGGCACCTATGGCTACACCTTC.